Below, 7 T cell receptor beta chains from the same sample are listed, as sequenced in a study of shared clonotypes between healthy human individuals. Here immunoSEQ multiplex PCR was the method, and the copy in TCRdb shows in-frame clones only, minus some. In the table there are over 700,000 clones, roughly 72% of which are singletons. Sequenced: memory CD4+ T cells sorted from blood. Subset indicated: CD45RA-negative fraction. The receptors come from a woman in her 30s in good health.

Of note for this clone: Other DNA variants within this sample encode the same CDR3. This rearrangement joins TRBV19 to TRBJ2-3, with no clear D. V was cut by 3 bases and J by 3 bases, with 10 bases left in between. The CDR3 totals 14 residues. Per the germline V gene, CDR1 is LNHDA and CDR2 is SQIVND (reference sequence). CDR3 residues: CASSITVSTDTQYF. The CDR3 DNA follows: TGTGCCAGTAGTATCACAGTTTCTACAGATACGCAGTATTTT.

The rearrangement joins TRBV19 to TRBJ2-5, with 10 bases matching TRBD2. J was trimmed by 2 bases and V by 6 bases; bases with no gene match: 6. Germline V CDR1 and CDR2: LNHDA, SQIVND (reference sequence). The CDR3 is 15 amino acids. The CDR3 region is CASSPGLAPQETQYF. The CDR3 bases are TGTGCCAGTAGCCCGGGACTAGCGCCTCAAGAGACCCAGTACTTC. The entire variable domain, with the rest obtained from reference TRBV19 and TRBJ2-5, is as follows: DGGITQSPKYLFRKEGQNVTLSCEQNLNHDAMYWYRQDPGQGLRLIYYSQIVNDFQKGDIAEGYSVSREKKESFPLTVTSAQKNPTAFYLCASSPGLAPQETQYFGPGTRLLVL.

The chain carries TRBV5-6 and TRBJ1-1; TRBD1 might be the D (5 bases). This CDR3 contains 14 residues. V was trimmed by 0 bases and J by 1 base, leaving 7 bases between them. Germline V CDR1 and CDR2: SGHDT, YYEEEE. The CDR3 DNA is TGTGCCAGCAGCTTGGCCGGGACGAACACTGAAGCTTTCTTT. This encodes CASSLAGTNTEAFF.

This clone was counted only a few times. The chain couples TRBV28 to TRBJ2-3; tentatively, D is TRBD2 (6 bases). Per germline, CDR1 MDHEN and CDR2 SYDVKM. The CDR3 is 15 residues long. Trimming cost V 4 bases and J 5 bases, with 16 bases left between them. The CDR3 DNA reads as TGTGCCAGCAGTTCCCCCCGGGAGTATAAAGATACGCAGTATTTT. It is translated as CASSSPREYKDTQYF.

Notes on this clone: Different DNA sequences within this sample yield the same CDR3. The chain joins TRBV7-9 to TRBJ2-3; no clear D. The CDR3 runs to 13 residues. Germline CDR1 and CDR2: SEHNR and FQNEAQ (reference sequence). V lost 1 base, J lost 0 bases, and 2 bases lay in between. In DNA, the CDR3 is TGTGCCAGCAGCTTAGGAAGCACAGATACGCAGTATTTT. It encodes CASSLGSTDTQYF.

This clone was seen once. The V and J genes are TRBV28 and TRBJ2-7; TRBD1 matches at 12 bases. Germline CDR1 MDHEN, CDR2 SYDVKM. Losses at the gene ends were 4 bases for V and 4 bases for J; bases not matched to a gene: 8. This CDR3 contains 16 residues. The CDR3 nucleotides read TGTGCCAGCAGTTCATGGGGACAGGGGGCCGTATACGAGCAGTACTTC. Its translation is CASSSWGQGAVYEQYF. Full variable domain (remainder filled in from reference TRBV28 and TRBJ2-7): DVKVTQSSRYLVKRTGEKVFLECVQDMDHENMFWYRQDPGLGLRLIYFSYDVKMKEKGDIPEGYSVSREKKERFSLILESASTNQTSMYLCASSSWGQGAVYEQYFGPGTRLTVT.

This chain connects TRBV27 to TRBJ2-7, with D uncertain. Between the trimmed V and J ends, which lost 6 bases and 0 bases, there was a span of 12 bases. CDR1 MNHEY and CDR2 SMNVEV come from the germline V gene (reference sequence). CDR3 length equals 14 residues. As DNA, the CDR3 is TGTGCCAGCAGCCTGACTGTAAGCTCCTACGAGCAGTACTTC. The encoded protein is CASSLTVSSYEQYF.